This T cell receptor beta chain was documented in a study of CD8 T cells in ankylosing spondylitis. TCRdb passed the 5' RACE reads through MiXCR, listing each CDR3 protein once. The table has around 250,000 distinct CDR3 sequences, about 11% seen once; the top ten hold 6% to 7.5%. Between the trimmed V and J ends, which lost 7 bases and 5 bases, there was a span of 5 bases. The CDR3 runs 11 residues. Study-level findings and limits: The authors reported significant enrichment of disease-linked clones in matched ankylosing spondylitis synovial fluid. In peripheral blood, disease-linked CD8+ clones occurred at relatively low frequencies. Seven or eight highly homologous variants formed a TCR beta motif that appeared characteristic of ankylosing spondylitis blood.

Ten or more counts support this clonotype. Its antigen is not known. This chain joins TRBV12-3 or TRBV12-4 and TRBJ1-4; D gene uncertain. The specimen was blood, either unsorted or a sorted T cell fraction (not recorded which). The sequence was collected from a male donor with ankylosing spondylitis or in good health (not recorded which). This chain's CDR3 is CASTGNEKLFF. DNA for the CDR3: TGTGCCAGCACGGGAAATGAAAAACTGTTTTTT.